This is a list of T cell receptor beta chains from one sample in a study of cytomegalovirus exposure and HLA in healthy donors. TCRdb's copy holds only in-frame clones and misses some; the assay was immunoSEQ multiplex PCR. Among 75,000 to 85,000 clones listed, 80% were seen once. The specimen sequenced was PBMCs. All receptors derive from a male donor in good health and CMV-seronegative. Both conserved end residues are part of each CDR3. D genes are given only for firm matches. Clone size, where shown, is once, few, many, or a class for clones that have expanded.

j_gene	v_gene	abundance	d_gene	len	CDR3nt	CDR3aa
TRBJ2-2	TRBV5-4	once	.	14	TGTGCCAGCAGCTTGGACTACCGTACCGGGGAGCTGTTTTTT	CASSLDYRTGELFF
TRBJ2-7	TRBV6-5	.	.	14	TGTGCCAGCACCAGGGATCGGGTCTCCTACGAGCAGTACTTC	CASTRDRVSYEQYF
TRBJ2-1	TRBV4-1	.	.	14	TGCGCCAGCAGCCAAGTTGCCAGCTACAATGAGCAGTTCTTC	CASSQVASYNEQFF
TRBJ2-1	TRBV5-1	once	TRBD2	15	TGCGCCAGCAGCGCCTTACTAGCGGACTACAATGAGCAGTTCTTC	CASSALLADYNEQFF
TRBJ1-4	TRBV5-1	few	TRBD1	17	TGCGCCAGCAGCATCAACCGAAGGGGGCAATCAGATGAAAAACTGTTTTTT	CASSINRRGQSDEKLFF
TRBJ2-7	TRBV5-6	.	.	14	TGTGCCAGCAGCTCACGGCTGGGAGGATTCGAGCAGTACTTC	CASSSRLGGFEQYF
TRBJ1-1	TRBV27	.	TRBD1	14	TGTGCCAGCAGATCCCGGACAGGGTACCCTGAAGCTTTCTTT	CASRSRTGYPEAFF
TRBJ2-7	TRBV5-1	.	TRBD1	13	TGCGCCAGCAGCATGGGACAGGGCTACGAGCAGTACTTC	CASSMGQGYEQYF
TRBJ1-1	TRBV4-3	few	TRBD1	17	TGCGCCAGCAGCCAAGATCGTCCGACAGGGGGGAACACTGAAGCTTTCTTT	CASSQDRPTGGNTEAFF
TRBJ1-5	TRBV19	once	TRBD1	16	TGTGCCAGTAGTAAGACCGGGACAGGTCCACCCCAGCCCCAGCATTTT	CASSKTGTGPPQPQHF
TRBJ1-3	TRBV6-1	.	TRBD1	14	TGTGCCAGCAGTGAACCGGGACAGGGAAACACCATATATTTT	CASSEPGQGNTIYF
TRBJ2-1	TRBV11-3	.	TRBD2	16	TGTGCCAGCAGCTTAGGAGCGGGGAGGAAGGTCGATGAGCAGTTCTTC	CASSLGAGRKVDEQFF
TRBJ1-2	TRBV25-1	.	.	14	TGTGCCAGCAGTGAATTCGGGGATAACTATGGCTACACCTTC	CASSEFGDNYGYTF
TRBJ1-2	TRBV6-1	.	TRBD1	14	TGTGCCAGCAGTGAAGTGGGACAGGGTTTAGGCTACACCTTC	CASSEVGQGLGYTF
TRBJ2-3	TRBV5-1	once	TRBD2	15	TGCGCCAGCAGGGTGAGCGGGACCAACACAGATACGCAGTATTTT	CASRVSGTNTDTQYF
TRBJ1-1	TRBV5-6	.	TRBD1	16	TGTGCCAGCAGCTTGGCCGGGACAGAGCCGAACACTGAAGCTTTCTTT	CASSLAGTEPNTEAFF
TRBJ1-2	TRBV9	.	TRBD1	15	TGTGCCAGCAGCGCTCGACCGGGACAGGGCTATGGCTACACCTTC	CASSARPGQGYGYTF
TRBJ1-4	TRBV6-5	.	.	15	TGTGCCAGCAGTTACTCTCTCGACGGGGATGAAAAACTGTTTTTT	CASSYSLDGDEKLFF
TRBJ2-1	TRBV29-1	.	.	12	TGCAGCGTTGAAGAGGGAGCCAATGAGCAGTTCTTC	CSVEEGANEQFF
TRBJ2-3	TRBV9	.	.	12	TGTGCCAGCAGCGTAGGTATCGATACGCAGTATTTT	CASSVGIDTQYF
TRBJ2-3	TRBV29-1	.	TRBD1	14	TGCAGCGTTGAAGGACTCCAGGGGGCAGATACGCAGTATTTT	CSVEGLQGADTQYF
TRBJ2-7	TRBV5-1	.	TRBD2	16	TGCGCCAGCAGCTTGGAGGGGACTAGCGGAGCCTACGAGCAGTACTTC	CASSLEGTSGAYEQYF
TRBJ2-3	TRBV6-1	.	TRBD1	15	TGTGCCAGCAGTCAAGACAGGGCCAACACAGATACGCAGTATTTT	CASSQDRANTDTQYF
TRBJ2-7	TRBV5-1	.	TRBD2	14	TGCGCCAGCAGCTTGGTCCTAGCGGGAGTCGAGCAGTACTTC	CASSLVLAGVEQYF
TRBJ1-2	TRBV9	.	.	14	TGTGCCAGCAGCGGACGGGGGGGTAACTATGGCTACACCTTC	CASSGRGGNYGYTF
TRBJ1-1	TRBV2	.	.	13	TGTGCCAGCGACCGAGGGTCCCGGCAGTCTACTTTCTTT	CASDRGSRQSTFF
TRBJ2-7	TRBV9	.	TRBD1	15	TGTGCCAGCAGCTCCGCCGGGACAGGGAGTAGCGAGCAGTACTTC	CASSSAGTGSSEQYF
TRBJ2-2	TRBV9	few	.	13	TGTGCCAGCAGCGCCGACTCGGCGATGGAGCTGTTTTTT	CASSADSAMELFF
TRBJ1-5	TRBV7-9	.	.	18	TGTGCCAGCAGCGACAATAGGGGCTCGGACAGCTTAAATCAGCCCCAGCATTTT	CASSDNRGSDSLNQPQHF
TRBJ1-1	TRBV11-3	.	TRBD1	14	TGTGCCAGCAGCTCGGGGACAGGGAACACTGAAGCTTTCTTT	CASSSGTGNTEAFF
TRBJ1-5	TRBV9	.	.	13	TGTGCCAGCAGCCAGGGGCCCGATCAGCCCCAGCATTTT	CASSQGPDQPQHF
TRBJ1-2	TRBV4-3	.	.	16	TGCGCCAGCAGCCAAGATTGGGTACCAATTAACTATGGCTACCCCTTC	CASSQDWVPINYGYPF
TRBJ2-7	TRBV30	.	.	14	TGTGCCTGGAGGGACAGAGCCGCCCCCTACGAGCAGTACTTC	CAWRDRAAPYEQYF
TRBJ1-3	TRBV27	.	TRBD1	19	TGTGCCAGCAGTTTAAAGCCCCTGGACAGGTCCCACTCTGGAAACACCATATATTTT	CASSLKPLDRSHSGNTIYF
TRBJ2-3	TRBV7-2	.	TRBD2	17	TGTGCCAGCAGCTTTCCGGGACTAGCTTCTTTCACAGATACGCAGTATTTT	CASSFPGLASFTDTQYF
TRBJ1-1	TRBV6-5	.	.	12	TGTGCCACCGGACAGTTGAACACTGAAGCTTTCTTT	CATGQLNTEAFF
TRBJ2-5	TRBV2	.	TRBD2	15	TGTGCCAGCAGCCCCCTAGCGGGGGGGCAAGAGACCCAGTACTTC	CASSPLAGGQETQYF
TRBJ2-7	TRBV15	.	.	13	TGTGCCACCAGCAACAGGGTAGTGAACGAGCAGTACTTC	CATSNRVVNEQYF
TRBJ2-1	TRBV2	.	TRBD2	13	TGTGCCAGGGGACTAGCGGGGTACAATGAGCAGTTCTTC	CARGLAGYNEQFF
TRBJ2-1	TRBV5-4	.	TRBD2	17	TGTGCCAGCAGCTTGGATGGACTAGCGGGAGGTCACAATGAGCAGTTCTTC	CASSLDGLAGGHNEQFF
TRBJ2-3	TRBV7-6	once	.	17	TGTGCCAGCAGCTTAGTAGACCAACTATTCTCCACAGATACGCAGTATTTT	CASSLVDQLFSTDTQYF
TRBJ1-1	TRBV7-6	once	.	19	TGTGCCAGCAGCTTAGCTTGGTGGTGTCGGTCAGGGGTGAGTACTGAAGCTTTCTTT	CASSLAWWCRSGVSTEAFF
TRBJ1-4	TRBV19	.	.	13	TGTGCCAGTAGTAGAAATAGTTATGAAAAACTGTTTTTT	CASSRNSYEKLFF
TRBJ2-5	TRBV10-3	once	TRBD2	16	TGTGCCATCAGTGAGTCCGTCTTAGCGGGAGGGGAGACCCAGTACTTC	CAISESVLAGGETQYF
TRBJ2-3	TRBV10-3	.	.	16	TGTGCCATCAGTGAGTTGGGGCTCCTTAGGGGAGATACGCAGTATTTT	CAISELGLLRGDTQYF
TRBJ2-5	TRBV27	.	.	12	TGTGCCAGCAGCTTCGACCACGGGGAGCAGTACTTC	CASSFDHGEQYF
TRBJ1-1	TRBV18	.	TRBD1	14	TGTGCCAGCTCACGCGGACAGGTTGACACTGAAGCTTTCTTT	CASSRGQVDTEAFF
TRBJ1-2	TRBV7-9	.	TRBD1	15	TGTTCCAGCAGCTTACCCGACAGGGTTTCGTATGGCTACACCTTC	CSSSLPDRVSYGYTF
TRBJ1-1	TRBV7-9	.	.	16	TGTGCCAGCAGCTCCGTTATGGGAAGAGGGTCGACTGAAGCTTTCTTT	CASSSVMGRGSTEAFF
TRBJ2-7	TRBV5-1	.	TRBD2	15	TGCGCCAGCAGCCCGGGACTAGCGGGCACCTACGAGCAGTACTTC	CASSPGLAGTYEQYF
TRBJ2-1	TRBV5-1	.	.	16	TGCGCCAGCAGCCCTCACGTGCAAGGCCGAGGGGGTGAGCAGTTCTTC	CASSPHVQGRGGEQFF
TRBJ2-7	TRBV15	.	.	12	TGTGCCACCAGCAGAGATTACTACGAGCAGTACTTC	CATSRDYYEQYF
TRBJ2-7	TRBV25-1	.	TRBD1	15	TGTGCCAGCAGTGAATACGGGACAGGGGTGGGCGAGCAGTACTTC	CASSEYGTGVGEQYF
TRBJ2-7	TRBV16	.	.	13	TGTGCCAGCAGCCCCAATCCCGGTGGCGAGCAGTACTTC	CASSPNPGGEQYF
TRBJ2-1	TRBV5-1	.	.	16	TGCGCCAGCAGCTCCAGGGGGGCGCAGGGTACCGGTGAACAGTTCTTC	CASSSRGAQGTGEQFF
TRBJ2-1	TRBV5-1	.	TRBD1	16	TGCGCCAGCAGCTTGTGGACAGGGGGGGGGAAAAATGAGCAGTTCTTC	CASSLWTGGGKNEQFF